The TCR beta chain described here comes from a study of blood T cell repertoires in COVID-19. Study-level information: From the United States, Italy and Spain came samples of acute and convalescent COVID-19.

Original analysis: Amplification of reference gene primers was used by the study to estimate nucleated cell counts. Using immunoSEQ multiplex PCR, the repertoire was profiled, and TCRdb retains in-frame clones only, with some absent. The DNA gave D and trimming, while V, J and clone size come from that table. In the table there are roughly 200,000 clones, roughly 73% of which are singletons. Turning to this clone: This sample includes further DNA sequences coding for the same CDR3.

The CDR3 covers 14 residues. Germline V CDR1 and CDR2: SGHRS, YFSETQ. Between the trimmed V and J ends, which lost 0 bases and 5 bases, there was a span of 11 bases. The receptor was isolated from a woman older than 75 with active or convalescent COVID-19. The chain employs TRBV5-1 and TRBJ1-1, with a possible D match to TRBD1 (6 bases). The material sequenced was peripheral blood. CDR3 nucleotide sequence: TGCGCCAGCAGCTTGGGAGGGGGAGGGACTGAAGCTTTCTTT. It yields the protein CASSLGGGGTEAFF.